Listed here are 23 T cell receptor beta chains from one sample, sequenced in a study of T cells in Graves' hyperthyroidism and ophthalmopathy. The TCR beta CDR3 regions underwent amplification using RNA transcripts as the source. TCR CDR3 regions were first amplified by RT-PCR with HTBI primers. TCRdb itself ran the multiplex PCR reads through MiXCR, one entry per CDR3 protein. The data hold about 500,000 distinct CDR3 sequences, with 14% observed a single time. The sequencing input was blood. These receptors were taken from a woman aged 18-35 years with Graves' hyperthyroidism.

V usage is TRBV4-2 and J usage is TRBJ2-2; 9 nucleotides match TRBD2. Germline lookup yields CDR1 LGHNA and CDR2 YNFKEQ. V shed 3 bases, J shed 0 bases, and the junction held 5 bases outside the gene matches. CDR3 size: 17 residues. CDR3 DNA: TGTGCCAGCAGCCACGCGGGACTAGCCCCGAACACCGGGGAGCTGTTTTTT. Protein sequence: CASSHAGLAPNTGELFF.

In this sample, this clonotype turned up a few times. This chain uses TRBV7-9 with TRBJ2-2; D is tentatively TRBD1 or TRBD2 (5 bases each). CDR3 length: 14 amino acids. With 3 bases removed from V and 2 bases from J, the gap between germline ends came to 7 bases. The germline V gene has CDR1 SEHNR and CDR2 FQNEAQ (reference sequence). The CDR3 loop is CASSLRDNTGELFF. CDR3 DNA sequence: TGTGCCAGCAGCTTGAGGGACAACACCGGGGAGCTGTTTTTT.

This clonotype was seen only a few times. This clone may be a read error of a much larger clone one base away. The chain carries TRBV11-2 and TRBJ2-1, with a possible D match to TRBD1 (6 bases). Germline V gene data show CDR1 as SGHAT and CDR2 as FQNNGV. The CDR3 totals 16 residues. For the CDR3, the DNA is TGTGCCAGCGGCTTAGTGACAGGCTTTAACCGAGTCGAGCAGTTCTTC. It is translated as CASGLVTGFNRVEQFF.

This clonotype was picked up many times. V is TRBV2 and J is TRBJ2-2; TRBD1 matches at 9 bases. The CDR3 runs 17 residues. The germline CDR1 and CDR2 sequences are SNHLY and FYNNEI. J was trimmed by 4 bases and V by 8 bases; bases with no gene match: 14. The chain's CDR3 is CASLRTGGQGGTGELFF. DNA of the CDR3: TGTGCCAGCCTCCGGACCGGGGGACAGGGCGGCACCGGGGAGCTGTTTTTT. Using reference TRBV2 and TRBJ2-2 for the parts outside the CDR3, the full variable domain is EPEVTQTPSHQVTQMGQEVILRCVPISNHLYFYWYRQILGQKVEFLVSFYNNEISEKSEIFDDQFSVERPDGSNFTLKIRSTKLEDSAMYFCASLRTGGQGGTGELFFGEGSRLTVL.

This clonotype was detected ten times or more. The rearrangement links TRBV5-5 to TRBJ1-5; 8 bases are shared with TRBD1. This CDR3 is 14 amino acids long. Trimming cost V 3 bases and J 5 bases; bases outside gene matches: 4. The germline gives CDR1 SGHKS, CDR2 YYEKEE (reference sequence). The CDR3 region is CASSSDRDYQPQHF. CDR3 coding DNA: TGTGCCAGCAGCTCGGACAGGGACTATCAGCCCCAGCATTTT.

On this clonotype itself: This clone may be a read error of a much larger clone one base away. The CDR3 here is CASSEQDRSVSNQPQHF. CDR3 nucleotides: TGTGCCAGCAGTGAACAGGACAGGAGCGTAAGCAATCAGCCCCAGCATTTT. This chain connects TRBV6-1 to TRBJ1-5; 7 positions agree with TRBD1. V trimming: 2 bases; J trimming: 1 base; junction bases outside the gene matches: 8. The germline V gene has CDR1 MNHNS and CDR2 SASEGT. The length of the CDR3 is 17 residues.

The V call is TRBV6-2 or TRBV6-3, the J call TRBJ2-1, with 7 nucleotides matching TRBD2. Germline loops: CDR1 MNHEY, CDR2 SVGEGT. With 0 bases clipped from V and 6 bases from J, the junction kept 5 bases outside the gene matches. This CDR3 has 15 residues. CDR3 bases: TGTGCCAGCAGTTACTCGTGGGACTACCTCAATGAGCAGTTCTTC. Residues: CASSYSWDYLNEQFF.

This clonotype came up many times. The chain carries TRBV3-1 and TRBJ1-4; D gene uncertain. Trimming stripped 1 base from V and 2 bases from J, with 5 bases between. The CDR3 totals 14 residues. Germline CDR1 LGHDT, CDR2 YNNKEL (reference sequence). The CDR3 loop is CASSQGGTNEKLFF. The CDR3 coding sequence is TGTGCCAGCAGCCAAGGAGGGACTAATGAAAAACTGTTTTTT.

Ten or more counts support this clonotype. This chain links TRBV12-5 with TRBJ2-3; tentative D call: TRBD2 (5 bases). This CDR3 spans 13 amino acids. Germline V gene lookup returns CDR1 LGHNT and CDR2 FRNRAP. V was cut by 10 bases and J by 10 bases, with 21 bases left in between. The CDR3 loop is CANSATPVDSQYF. The DNA for the CDR3 is TGTGCTAACTCTGCAACTCCGGTGGACTCGCAGTATTTT.

This clonotype was found many times. The rearrangement uses TRBV5-4 and TRBJ1-1, with D possibly TRBD1 on 6 matching bases. Trimming stripped 5 bases from V and 1 base from J, with 12 bases between. Germline V gives CDR1 SGHNT, CDR2 YYREEE (reference sequence). The length of the CDR3 is 14 residues. This chain's CDR3 is CASSLQGRNTEAFF. DNA for the CDR3: TGTGCCAGCAGTCTACAGGGTAGGAACACTGAAGCTTTCTTT.

This clonotype was picked up many times. The chain recombines TRBV5-1 with TRBJ1-1; the D is unclear. This CDR3 is 17 amino acids long. The germline gives CDR1 SGHRS, CDR2 YFSETQ. V gave up 1 base and J gave up 4 bases, with 20 bases separating them. The CDR3 loop reads CASSLSTRSPGSTEAFF. The CDR3 DNA reads as TGCGCCAGCAGCTTGTCCACTCGTAGTCCGGGATCCACTGAAGCTTTCTTT.

This clonotype was observed at least ten times. This chain connects TRBV9 to TRBJ2-1, with TRBD1 matching over 10 bases. Germline lookup yields CDR1 SGDLS and CDR2 YYNGEE. This CDR3 has 15 residues. V dropped 5 bases and J dropped 6; count of bases not matched to a gene: 8. The CDR3 DNA reads TGTGCCAGCAGAACTGACAGGGGGCTTCGCAATGAGCAGTTCTTC. It specifies CASRTDRGLRNEQFF.

The sample holds many counts of this clonotype. The genes are TRBV5-1 and TRBJ2-1; D unresolved. V gave up 4 bases and J gave up 9 bases, with 14 bases separating them. The CDR3 extends over 13 amino acids. Germline assignment: CDR1 SGHRS and CDR2 YFSETQ. CDR3 DNA: TGCGCCAGCAGCATGGACGCTCCGCGTGAGCAGTTCTTC. It encodes CASSMDAPREQFF.

This clonotype showed up many times. The chain links TRBV3-1 to TRBJ1-6; possible D gene TRBD1, 5 bases. CDR3 length: 15 amino acids. The V end was cut by 6 bases, the J end by 9 bases, with 18 bases between. CDR1 is LGHDT, CDR2 YNNKEL, per germline (reference sequence). For the CDR3, the DNA is TGTGCCAGCAGTCCTCAGGGAAATCGGTTTTCACCCCTCCACTTT. This codes for CASSPQGNRFSPLHF.

This clonotype was seen a handful of times. V and J are TRBV10-1 and TRBJ1-6, with TRBD1 identical over 8 bases. This CDR3 is 14 amino acids long. Germline V gives CDR1 WNHNN, CDR2 SYGVQD (reference sequence). V lost 5 bases and J lost 8; bases outside the gene matches: 5. CDR3 sequence reads: CASSSGQADSPLHF. The CDR3 DNA sequence: TGCGCCAGCAGTTCGGGACAGGCGGATTCACCCCTCCACTTT.

In its sample, this clonotype was seen many times. The chain links TRBV6-1 to TRBJ1-6, with a tentative D call TRBD1 (5 bases). The CDR3 consists of 16 residues. Between the trimmed V and J ends, which lost 5 bases and 5 bases, there was a span of 16 bases. Germline CDR1 MNHNS, CDR2 SASEGT. CDR3: CASSYALWGDNSPLHF. The CDR3 DNA sequence: TGTGCCAGCAGTTACGCCCTCTGGGGGGATAATTCACCCCTCCACTTT.

This clonotype appeared many times. The chain employs TRBV19 and TRBJ1-4, with D unresolved. The CDR3 consists of 17 residues. Deletions cut 3 bases from V and 7 bases from J, with 21 bases between. Germline V gene lookup returns CDR1 LNHDA and CDR2 SQIVND (reference sequence). The CDR3 DNA reads TGTGCCAGTAGTATCAGGCTTTCAGCAAACCGAGGTGAAAAACTGTTTTTT. Its protein product is CASSIRLSANRGEKLFF.

In its sample, this clonotype was seen many times. The chain links TRBV19 to TRBJ2-1; 11 bases align to TRBD2. J lost 4 bases, V lost 3 bases, and 2 bases had no gene match. CDR3 length equals 15 residues. Germline-derived CDR1 and CDR2 are LNHDA and SQIVND (reference sequence). The chain's CDR3 is CASSMGLADYNEQFF. As DNA, the CDR3 is TGTGCCAGTAGTATGGGACTAGCGGATTACAATGAGCAGTTCTTC.

This clonotype was observed at least ten times. The chain has TRBV24-1 and TRBJ2-5; 9 bases fit TRBD2. Germline-derived CDR1 and CDR2 are KGHDR and SFDVKD. With 5 bases clipped from V and 0 bases from J, the junction kept 6 bases outside the gene matches. The CDR3 has 16 residues. CDR3 residues: CATSGRLADNQETQYF. The DNA for the CDR3 is TGTGCCACCAGTGGCCGACTAGCGGATAACCAAGAGACCCAGTACTTC.

Many counts were recorded for this clonotype. The V and J genes are TRBV19 and TRBJ2-5; D may be TRBD2 (5 bases). CDR3 length: 15 residues. V shed 5 bases and J shed 5 bases, with 18 bases lying between them. The germline CDR1 and CDR2 sequences are LNHDA and SQIVND (reference sequence). CDR3 region: CASSLSHHWRETQYF. CDR3 DNA sequence: TGTGCCAGTAGTCTCTCACACCACTGGAGGGAGACCCAGTACTTC.

This clonotype was seen ten or more times. V usage is TRBV12-3 or TRBV12-4 and J usage is TRBJ1-5; TRBD1 is a possible D gene (6 bases). Trimming cost V 7 bases and J 2 bases, with 12 bases left between them. The CDR3 totals 14 residues. The CDR3 is CASTRGGGNQPQHF. In DNA, the CDR3 is TGTGCCAGCACCCGAGGGGGGGGCAATCAGCCCCAGCATTTT.

This chain connects TRBV7-8 to TRBJ1-1; D is unresolved. The CDR3 runs 12 residues. V lost 1 base, J lost 9 bases, and 9 bases lay in between. Germline V gene data show CDR1 as SGHVS and CDR2 as FQNEAQ. CDR3 sequence: CASSLEGSKAFF. The CDR3 nucleotides read TGTGCCAGCAGCTTAGAGGGATCCAAAGCTTTCTTT.

This clonotype was found many times. The V gene is TRBV12-3 or TRBV12-4, the J gene TRBJ2-1; 14 bases are shared with TRBD2. The trim removed 8 bases at V and 3 bases at J, leaving 15 bases unmatched. This CDR3 region has 19 residues. Here the CDR3 reads CASQPVFGLAGGSYNEQFF. CDR3 DNA sequence: TGTGCCAGCCAGCCCGTTTTCGGACTAGCGGGAGGAAGCTACAATGAGCAGTTCTTC.